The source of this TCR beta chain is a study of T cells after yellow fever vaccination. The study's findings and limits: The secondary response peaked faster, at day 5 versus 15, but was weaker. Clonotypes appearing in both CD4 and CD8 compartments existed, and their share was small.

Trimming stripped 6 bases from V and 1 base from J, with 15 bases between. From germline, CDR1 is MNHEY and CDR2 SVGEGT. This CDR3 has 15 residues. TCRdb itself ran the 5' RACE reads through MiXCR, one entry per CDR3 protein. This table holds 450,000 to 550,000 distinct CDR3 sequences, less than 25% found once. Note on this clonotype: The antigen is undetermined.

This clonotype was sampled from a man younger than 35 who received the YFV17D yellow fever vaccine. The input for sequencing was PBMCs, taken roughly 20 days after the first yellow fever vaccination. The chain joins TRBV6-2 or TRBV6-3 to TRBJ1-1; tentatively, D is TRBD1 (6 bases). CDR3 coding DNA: TGTGCCAGCAGGGACCTTCCGGGACAGAACACTGAAGCTTTCTTT. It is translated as CASRDLPGQNTEAFF.